This TCR beta chain derives from a study of shared clonotypes between healthy human individuals (dated by TCRdb to the early 2020s). In the study overall: A few men and a couple of women, aged 18 to 49 years, made up the cohort. For each donor, CD4 naive and CD4 memory were each run on three plates, CD8 naive on two plates, and CD8 memory on one plate. The study deeply sequenced blood TCR repertoires of about 5 healthy adults to estimate repertoire size and the extent of clonotype sharing between individuals. Different laboratories and diverse techniques were used to prepare libraries and sequence TCR repertoires, to increase sequencing depth and limit assay-specific biases. Per donor, leukapheresis produced somewhere between about 0.94 and 10 billion PBMCs.

CD8 naive samples were obtained by positive selection for CCR7 among CD45RO-negative cells, yielding a CD45RA+CCR7+ population from which TemRA cells were excluded. The donors were healthy, HIV-negative adults with no recently reported acute infections or vaccinations. Every donor was a Caucasian adult residing in Nashville, Tennessee, USA. Blood was collected by leukapheresis, and PBMCs were isolated by Ficoll-Histopaque density gradient centrifugation and then cryopreserved in liquid nitrogen vapor phase. Analytical flow cytometry was used to check the purity and quantity of every magnetically sorted T cell population. Genomic DNA was isolated from each sorted fraction and quantified by UV absorbance on a Nanodrop 2000c. Using the deep immunoSEQ assay, multiplex PCR amplified TCR CDR3 regions from genomic DNA. For each cell subset, the extracted genomic DNA was distributed evenly across all wells of several immunoSEQ 96-well plates, and each plate served as one replicate. For sorted subsets, around 200 ng genomic DNA, equal to about 30,000 T cell genomes, was loaded into each replicate PCR. The purified libraries were quantified using a Qubit 3.0 fluorometer, sized with a Bioanalyzer 2100, and then quantified again using the KAPA Library Quantification kit. Each immunoSEQ 96-well plate was sequenced on its own single-read 150-cycle Illumina NextSeq 550 flow cell. The authors' analysis ran thus. Because the immunoSEQ output held only junctional sequences and lacked quality scores, the filtering could not match the filtering applied to full-length reads. Sequences were annotated with PyIR, a Python wrapper for IgBLAST v1.9, and V/J genes and CDR3 were assigned using IMGT germline references. Any read was removed if the V/J assignment was weak (E-value above 1e-6), the CDR3 was missing, or the read contained stop codons, out-of-frame junctions, or ambiguous translated residues. V3J clonotypes were defined by identical inferred V gene, J gene, and CDR3 amino acid sequence. Percentage overlap between repertoires was calculated by dividing the number of shared unique clonotypes by the size of the smaller repertoire. Three approaches were used to assess repertoire richness: RTK rarefaction, the Chao1 estimator, and Recon v2.1 estimates of unobserved clonotypes. Generation probabilities were computed with OLGA for all TCRbeta clonotypes obtained by the gDNA method from several donors. TCRdb's version of the immuneACCESS table is confined to in-frame rearrangements and falls short of the full clone set. An unresolved V gene accounts for under half of the shortfall where checked; the remainder is of unknown origin. D and trimming come from the DNA, and the V and J calls and clone size come from that table. Recorded for this sample are some 740,000 clones; about 91% of them occurred a single time. 20% to 30% of the sample rests with the top ten.

As concerns this clone: Its antigen has not been determined. No base-level quality is on record; no much larger clone is a single base apart.

Broader findings and caveats from the paper: Compared with non-shared clonotypes, the clonotypes found in all four sorted-subset donors had higher generation probabilities. Even with the large sequencing depth, rarefaction of the sorted-subset datasets indicated that sequencing was incomplete. Sampling was limited to blood, and TCR repertoires in tissue likely differ from TCR repertoires in blood. Pairwise subsampling led to the expectation that sequencing depth would affect the degree of clonotype sharing among donors. Sharing across a handful of donors was observed for roughly 5.4% of naive CD4, 3.5% of naive CD8, 2% to 2.5% of memory CD4, and around 0.4% of memory CD8 clonotypes. Estimated clonotype richness was generally larger for naive than for memory subsets. Because the study included only a small number of donors, the genetic and exposure-history diversity represented was limited.

Per the germline V gene (reference sequence), MNHEY is the CDR1 and SMNVEV is the CDR2. The CDR3 numbers 14 residues from cysteine through phenylalanine. Only the CDR3 DNA is retained, 42 bases long and in frame from the first base. At the junction V is shortened by 2 bases and J by 3 bases, with 11 bases in between. Material for sequencing was naive CD8+ T cells sorted from blood. In light of the paper, this sample's cell subset or site label describes: CD45RA+CCR7+. This chain joins TRBV27 to TRBJ2-7; the D gene is unclear. This receptor was identified in a man aged 25-45 years in good health. The bases read TGTGCCAGCAGTTTAGATCCTTGGCACTACGAGCAGTACTTC. It translates to CASSLDPWHYEQYF.